This entry describes one TCR beta chain. The data were taken from a study of blood T cell repertoires in COVID-19. The CDR3 is 17 amino acids. Germline lookup yields CDR1 MDHEN and CDR2 SYDVKM. The V gene end was trimmed by 5 bases and the J gene end by 4 bases; junction bases not matched to a gene: 11. Using immunoSEQ multiplex PCR, the repertoire was profiled, and TCRdb retains in-frame clones only, with some absent. Counted here are a few hundred thousand clones, around 90% occurring once; the ten biggest clones make up under 1.1%. Seattle's cohort entered during active infection and was followed longitudinally.

Sequencing was carried out using peripheral blood. The rearrangement links TRBV28 to TRBJ2-3; 11 bases match TRBD2. The clonotype originates from a woman aged 40 to 50 with COVID-19, enrolled during active disease. The CDR3 DNA reads TGTGCCAGCAGTGTTTCCCTACTAGCGGGAGTCGCAGATACGCAGTATTTT. Protein sequence: CASSVSLLAGVADTQYF.